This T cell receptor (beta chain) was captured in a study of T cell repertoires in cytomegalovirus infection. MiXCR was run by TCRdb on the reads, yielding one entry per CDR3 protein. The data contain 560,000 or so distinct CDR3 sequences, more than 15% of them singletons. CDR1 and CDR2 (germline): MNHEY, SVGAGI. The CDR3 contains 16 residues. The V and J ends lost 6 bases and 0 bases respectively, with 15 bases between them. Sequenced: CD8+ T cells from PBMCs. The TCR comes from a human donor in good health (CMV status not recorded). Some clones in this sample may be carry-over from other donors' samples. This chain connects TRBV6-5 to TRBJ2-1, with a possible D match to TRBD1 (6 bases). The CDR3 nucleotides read TGTGCCAGCAGACGTTACAGGGCGAGCTCCTACAATGAGCAGTTCTTC. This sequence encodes CASRRYRASSYNEQFF.